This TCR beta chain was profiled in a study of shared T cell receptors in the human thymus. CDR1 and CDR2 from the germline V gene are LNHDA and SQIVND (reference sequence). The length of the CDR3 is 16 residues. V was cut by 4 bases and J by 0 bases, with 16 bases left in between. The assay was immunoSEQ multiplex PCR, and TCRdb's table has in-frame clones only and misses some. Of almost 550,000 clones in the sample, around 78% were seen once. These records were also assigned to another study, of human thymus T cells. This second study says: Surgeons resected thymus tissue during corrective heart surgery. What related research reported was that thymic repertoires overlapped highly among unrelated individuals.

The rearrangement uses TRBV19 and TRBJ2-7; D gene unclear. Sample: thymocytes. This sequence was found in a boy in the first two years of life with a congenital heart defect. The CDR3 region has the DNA TGTGCCAGTAGTACTTACCCCTCGGTCTCCTCCTACGAGCAGTACTTC. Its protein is CASSTYPSVSSYEQYF.